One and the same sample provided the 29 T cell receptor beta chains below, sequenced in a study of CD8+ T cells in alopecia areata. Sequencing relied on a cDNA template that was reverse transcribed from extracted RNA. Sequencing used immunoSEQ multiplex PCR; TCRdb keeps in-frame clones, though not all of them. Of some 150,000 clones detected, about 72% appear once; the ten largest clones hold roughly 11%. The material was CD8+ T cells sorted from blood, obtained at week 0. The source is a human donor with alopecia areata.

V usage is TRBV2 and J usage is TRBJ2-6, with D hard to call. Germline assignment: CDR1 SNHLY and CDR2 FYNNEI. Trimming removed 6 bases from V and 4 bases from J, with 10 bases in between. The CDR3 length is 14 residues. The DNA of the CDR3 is TGTGCCAGCAGAGAAACAGCGGGGGCCAACGTCCTGACTTTC. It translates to CASRETAGANVLTF.

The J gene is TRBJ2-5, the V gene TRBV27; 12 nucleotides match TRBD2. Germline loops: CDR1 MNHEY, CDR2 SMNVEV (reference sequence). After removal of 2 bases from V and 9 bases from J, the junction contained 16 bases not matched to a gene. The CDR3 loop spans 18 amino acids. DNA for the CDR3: TGTGCCAGCAGTTTAACTAGCGGGGGGTATACAAGAGAGAGGGCCCAGTACTTC. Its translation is CASSLTSGGYTRERAQYF.

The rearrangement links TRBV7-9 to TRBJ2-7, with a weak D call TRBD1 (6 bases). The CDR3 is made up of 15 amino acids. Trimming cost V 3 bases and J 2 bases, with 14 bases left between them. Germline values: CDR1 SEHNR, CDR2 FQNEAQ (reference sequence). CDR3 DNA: TGTGCCAGCAGCTTGTCGGACAGTTTTCCCTACGAGCAGTACTTC. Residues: CASSLSDSFPYEQYF.

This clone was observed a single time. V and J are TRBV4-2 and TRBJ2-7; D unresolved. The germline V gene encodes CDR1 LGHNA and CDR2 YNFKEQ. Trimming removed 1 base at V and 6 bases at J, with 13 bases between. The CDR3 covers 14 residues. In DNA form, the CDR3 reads TGTGCCAGCAGCCAAGTTCACAGTGCCTCCGAGCAGTACTTC. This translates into CASSQVHSASEQYF.

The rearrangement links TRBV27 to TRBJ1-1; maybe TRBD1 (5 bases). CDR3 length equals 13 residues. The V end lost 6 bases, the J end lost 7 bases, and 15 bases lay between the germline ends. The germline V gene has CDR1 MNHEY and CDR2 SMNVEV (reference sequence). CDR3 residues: CASSPGGALEAFF. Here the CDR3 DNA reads TGTGCCAGCAGCCCGGGAGGGGCCCTTGAAGCTTTCTTT.

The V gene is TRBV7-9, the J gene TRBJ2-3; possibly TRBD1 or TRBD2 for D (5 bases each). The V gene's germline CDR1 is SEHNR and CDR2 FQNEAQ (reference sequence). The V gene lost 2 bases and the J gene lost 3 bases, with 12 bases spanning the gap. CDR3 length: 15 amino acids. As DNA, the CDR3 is TGTGCCAGCAGCTTAAGAGGGGCTGGAACAGATACGCAGTATTTT. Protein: CASSLRGAGTDTQYF.

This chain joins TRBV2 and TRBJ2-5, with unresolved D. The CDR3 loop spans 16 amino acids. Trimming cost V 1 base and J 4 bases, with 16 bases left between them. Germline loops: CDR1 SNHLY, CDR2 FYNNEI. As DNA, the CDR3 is TGTGCCAGCAGTGAAGGGGTGGTAGGACCAAGAGAGACCCAGTACTTC. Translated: CASSEGVVGPRETQYF.

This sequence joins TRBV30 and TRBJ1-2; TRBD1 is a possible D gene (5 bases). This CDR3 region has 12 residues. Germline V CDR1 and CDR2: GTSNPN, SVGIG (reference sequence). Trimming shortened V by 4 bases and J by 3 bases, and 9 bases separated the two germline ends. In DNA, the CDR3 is TGTGCCTGGATTGCCAGGGACTATGGCTACACCTTC. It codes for CAWIARDYGYTF.

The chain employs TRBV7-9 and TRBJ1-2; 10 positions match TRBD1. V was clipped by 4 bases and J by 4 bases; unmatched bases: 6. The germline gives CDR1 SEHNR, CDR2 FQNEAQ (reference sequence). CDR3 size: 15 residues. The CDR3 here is CASSSLTGGGYGYTF. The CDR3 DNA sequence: TGTGCCAGCAGCTCACTGACAGGGGGCGGCTATGGCTACACCTTC. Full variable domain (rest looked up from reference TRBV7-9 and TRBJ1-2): DTGVSQNPRHKITKRGQNVTFRCDPISEHNRLYWYRQTLGQGPEFLTYFQNEAQLEKSRLLSDRFSAERPKGSFSTLEIQRTEQGDSAMYLCASSSLTGGGYGYTFGSGTRLTVV.

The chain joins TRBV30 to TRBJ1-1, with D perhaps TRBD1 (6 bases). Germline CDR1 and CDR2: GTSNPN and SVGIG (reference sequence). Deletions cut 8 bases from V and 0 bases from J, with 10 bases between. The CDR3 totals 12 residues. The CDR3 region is CATGQLNTEAFF. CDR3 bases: TGTGCCACAGGACAGCTGAACACTGAAGCTTTCTTT.

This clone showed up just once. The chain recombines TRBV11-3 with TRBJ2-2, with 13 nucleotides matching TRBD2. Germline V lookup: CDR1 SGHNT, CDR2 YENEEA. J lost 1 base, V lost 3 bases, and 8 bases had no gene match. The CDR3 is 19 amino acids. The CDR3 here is CASSFLTSGGSGNTGELFF. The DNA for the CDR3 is TGTGCCAGCAGCTTTCTGACTAGCGGGGGGAGTGGGAACACCGGGGAGCTGTTTTTT.

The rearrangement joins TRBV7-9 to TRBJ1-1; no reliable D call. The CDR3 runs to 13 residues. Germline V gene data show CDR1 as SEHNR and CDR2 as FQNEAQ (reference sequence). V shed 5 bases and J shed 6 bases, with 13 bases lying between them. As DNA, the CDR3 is TGTGCCAGCAGCACGCCAGGAAAGGCTGAAGCTTTCTTT. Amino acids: CASSTPGKAEAFF.

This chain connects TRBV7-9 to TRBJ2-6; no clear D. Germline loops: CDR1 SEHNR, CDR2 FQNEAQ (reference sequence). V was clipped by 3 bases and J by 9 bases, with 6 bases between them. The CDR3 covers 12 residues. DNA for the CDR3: TGTGCCAGCAGCTTTGAGTACAACGTCCTGACTTTC. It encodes CASSFEYNVLTF.

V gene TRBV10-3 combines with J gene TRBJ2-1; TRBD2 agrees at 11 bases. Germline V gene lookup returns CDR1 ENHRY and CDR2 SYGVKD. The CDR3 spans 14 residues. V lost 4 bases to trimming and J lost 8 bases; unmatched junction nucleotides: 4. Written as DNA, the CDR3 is TGTGCCATCAGTGGTAGCGGGGGGGCGGATGAGCAGTTCTTC. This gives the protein CAISGSGGADEQFF.

CDR3 nucleotide sequence: TGTGCCTGGAGTGACCGACCCGAAGCTTTCTTT. Its protein is CAWSDRPEAFF. This chain connects TRBV30 to TRBJ1-1; D is unresolved. Trimming took 1 base from V and 8 from J, leaving 8 bases between them. The CDR3 covers 11 residues. Per germline, CDR1 GTSNPN and CDR2 SVGIG (reference sequence).

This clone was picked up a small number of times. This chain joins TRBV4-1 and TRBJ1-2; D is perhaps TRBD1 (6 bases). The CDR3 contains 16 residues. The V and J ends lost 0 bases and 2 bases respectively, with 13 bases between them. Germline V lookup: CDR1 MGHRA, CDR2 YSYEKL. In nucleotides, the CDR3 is TGCGCCAGCAGCCAAGATTCGGTCAGGGGAAACTATGGCTACACCTTC. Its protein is CASSQDSVRGNYGYTF.

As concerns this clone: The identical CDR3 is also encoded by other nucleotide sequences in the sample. The CDR3 sequence: CACTSSGNTIYF. In DNA, the CDR3 is TGTGCCTGTACGAGCTCTGGAAACACCATATATTTT. The J gene is TRBJ1-3, the V gene TRBV30; D gene ambiguous. The ends were cut back, 6 bases at V and 0 bases at J, with 6 bases in the middle. The length of the CDR3 is 12 residues. Germline V lookup: CDR1 GTSNPN, CDR2 SVGIG (reference sequence).

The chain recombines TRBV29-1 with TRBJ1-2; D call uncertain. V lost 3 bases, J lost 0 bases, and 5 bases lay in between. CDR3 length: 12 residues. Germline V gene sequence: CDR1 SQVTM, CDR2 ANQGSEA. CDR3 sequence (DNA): TGCAGCGTTGACGTCTCTAACTATGGCTACACCTTC. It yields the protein CSVDVSNYGYTF.

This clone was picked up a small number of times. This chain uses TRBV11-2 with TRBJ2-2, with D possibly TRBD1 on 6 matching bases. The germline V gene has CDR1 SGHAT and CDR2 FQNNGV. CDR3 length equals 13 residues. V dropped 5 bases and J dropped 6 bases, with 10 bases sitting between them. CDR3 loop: CASSPGTPGELFF. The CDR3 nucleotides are TGTGCCAGCAGCCCGGGGACACCCGGGGAGCTGTTTTTT.

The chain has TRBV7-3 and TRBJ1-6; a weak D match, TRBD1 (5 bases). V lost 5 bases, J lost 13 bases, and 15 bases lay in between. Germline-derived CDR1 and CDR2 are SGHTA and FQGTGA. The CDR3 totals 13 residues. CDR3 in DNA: TGTGCCAGCAGCCCGGGGGGGGAACCGCCCCTCCACTTT. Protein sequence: CASSPGGEPPLHF.

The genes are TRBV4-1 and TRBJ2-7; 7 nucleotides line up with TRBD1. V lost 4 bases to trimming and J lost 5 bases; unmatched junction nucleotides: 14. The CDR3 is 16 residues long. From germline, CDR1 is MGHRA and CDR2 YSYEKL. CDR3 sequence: CASSPTTATGRHEQYF. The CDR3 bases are TGCGCCAGCAGCCCAACTACCGCGACAGGGCGGCACGAGCAGTACTTC.

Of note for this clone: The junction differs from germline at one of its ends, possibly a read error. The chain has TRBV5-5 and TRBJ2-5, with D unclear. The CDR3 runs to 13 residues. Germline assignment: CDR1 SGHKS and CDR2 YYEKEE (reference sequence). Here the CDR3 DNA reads TGCGCCAGCAGCCAAGGCGGACAAGAGACCCAGTACTTC. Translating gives CASSQGGQETQYF.

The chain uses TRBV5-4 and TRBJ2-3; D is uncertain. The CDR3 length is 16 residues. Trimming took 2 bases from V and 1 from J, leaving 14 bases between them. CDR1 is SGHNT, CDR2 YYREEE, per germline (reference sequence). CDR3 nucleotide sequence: TGTGCCAGCAGCTTAGGTTGGTACGGACGCACAGATACGCAGTATTTT. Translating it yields CASSLGWYGRTDTQYF. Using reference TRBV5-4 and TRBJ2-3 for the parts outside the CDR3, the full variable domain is ETGVTQSPTHLIKTRGQQVTLRCSSQSGHNTVSWYQQALGQGPQFIFQYYREEENGRGNFPPRFSGLQFPNYSSELNVNALELDDSALYLCASSLGWYGRTDTQYFGPGTRLTVL.

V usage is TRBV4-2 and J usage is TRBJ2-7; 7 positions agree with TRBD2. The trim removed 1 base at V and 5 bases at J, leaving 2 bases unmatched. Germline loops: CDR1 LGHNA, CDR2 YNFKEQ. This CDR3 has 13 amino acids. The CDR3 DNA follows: TGTGCCAGCAGCCAAGGACTAGCAAACGAGCAGTACTTC. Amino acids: CASSQGLANEQYF.

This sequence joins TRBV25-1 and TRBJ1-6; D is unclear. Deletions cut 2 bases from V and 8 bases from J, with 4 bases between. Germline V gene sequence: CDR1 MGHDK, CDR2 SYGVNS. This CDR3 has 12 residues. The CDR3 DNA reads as TGTGCCAGCAGTGAAAGGTATTCACCCCTCCACTTT. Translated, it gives CASSERYSPLHF.

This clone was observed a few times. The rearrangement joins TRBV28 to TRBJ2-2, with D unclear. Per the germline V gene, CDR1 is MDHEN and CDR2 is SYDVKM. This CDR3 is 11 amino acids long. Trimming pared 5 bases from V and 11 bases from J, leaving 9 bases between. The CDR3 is CASSLAIELFF. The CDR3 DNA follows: TGTGCCAGCAGTCTTGCTATCGAGCTGTTTTTT.

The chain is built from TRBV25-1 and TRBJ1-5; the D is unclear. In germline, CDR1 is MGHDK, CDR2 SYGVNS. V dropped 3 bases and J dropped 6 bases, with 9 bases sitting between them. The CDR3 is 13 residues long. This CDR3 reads CASSESRGQPQHF. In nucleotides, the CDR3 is TGTGCCAGCAGTGAGTCCCGGGGTCAGCCCCAGCATTTT.

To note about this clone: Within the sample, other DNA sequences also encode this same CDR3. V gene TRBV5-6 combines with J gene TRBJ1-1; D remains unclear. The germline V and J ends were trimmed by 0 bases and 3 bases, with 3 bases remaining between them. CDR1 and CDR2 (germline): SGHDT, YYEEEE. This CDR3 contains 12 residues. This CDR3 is CASSLADTEAFF. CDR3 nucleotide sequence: TGTGCCAGCAGCTTGGCCGACACTGAAGCTTTCTTT.

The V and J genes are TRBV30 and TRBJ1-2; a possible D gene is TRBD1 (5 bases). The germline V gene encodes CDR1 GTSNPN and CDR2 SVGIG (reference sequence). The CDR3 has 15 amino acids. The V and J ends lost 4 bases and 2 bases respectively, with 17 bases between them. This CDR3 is CAWMRGSSGNYGYTF. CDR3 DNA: TGTGCCTGGATGAGGGGATCTTCAGGGAACTATGGCTACACCTTC.